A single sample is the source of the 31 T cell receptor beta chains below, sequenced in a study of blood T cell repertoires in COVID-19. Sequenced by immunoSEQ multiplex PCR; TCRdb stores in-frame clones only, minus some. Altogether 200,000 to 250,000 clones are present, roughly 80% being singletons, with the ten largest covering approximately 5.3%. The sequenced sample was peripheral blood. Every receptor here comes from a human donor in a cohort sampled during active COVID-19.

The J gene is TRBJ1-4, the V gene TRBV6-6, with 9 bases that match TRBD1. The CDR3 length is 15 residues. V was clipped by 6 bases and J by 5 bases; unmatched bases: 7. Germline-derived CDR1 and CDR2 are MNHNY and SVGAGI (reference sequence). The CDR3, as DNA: TGTGCCAGCAGACAAACCGGGACAGGGAATGAAAAACTGTTTTTT. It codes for CASRQTGTGNEKLFF.

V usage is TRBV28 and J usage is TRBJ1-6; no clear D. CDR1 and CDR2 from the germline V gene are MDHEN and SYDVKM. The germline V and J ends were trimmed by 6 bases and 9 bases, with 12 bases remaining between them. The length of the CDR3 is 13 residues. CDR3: CASRRDVVSPLHF. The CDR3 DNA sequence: TGTGCCAGCAGGAGGGATGTAGTTTCACCCCTCCACTTT.

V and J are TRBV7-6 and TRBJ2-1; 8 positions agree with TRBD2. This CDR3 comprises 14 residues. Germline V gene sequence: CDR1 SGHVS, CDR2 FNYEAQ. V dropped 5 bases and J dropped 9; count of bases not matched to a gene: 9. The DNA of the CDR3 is TGTGCCAGCAGCCCGCGGACTAGCTGGGGTGAGCAGTTCTTC. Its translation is CASSPRTSWGEQFF.

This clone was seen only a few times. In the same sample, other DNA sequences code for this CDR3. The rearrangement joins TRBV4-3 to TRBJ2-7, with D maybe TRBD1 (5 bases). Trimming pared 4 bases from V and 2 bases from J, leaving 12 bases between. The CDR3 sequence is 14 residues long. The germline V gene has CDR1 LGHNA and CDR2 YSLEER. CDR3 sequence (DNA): TGCGCCAGCAGCCCCCGCCAAGGGGCCTACGAGCAGTACTTC. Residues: CASSPRQGAYEQYF.

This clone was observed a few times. The CDR3 bases are TGTGCCAGCATGAGGGACTACGAGCAGTACTTC. Translating it yields CASMRDYEQYF. The chain is built from TRBV6-5 and TRBJ2-7, with D perhaps matching TRBD2 (5 bases). Trimming pared 7 bases from V and 3 bases from J, leaving 7 bases between. This CDR3 comprises 11 residues. Germline assignment: CDR1 MNHEY and CDR2 SVGAGI.

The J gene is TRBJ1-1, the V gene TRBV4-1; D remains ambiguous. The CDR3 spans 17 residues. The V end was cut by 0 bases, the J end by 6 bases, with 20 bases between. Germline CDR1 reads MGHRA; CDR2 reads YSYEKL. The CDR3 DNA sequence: TGCGCCAGCAGCCAAGATGGCTTAGGAGGGTTCGGTCCTGAAGCTTTCTTT. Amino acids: CASSQDGLGGFGPEAFF.

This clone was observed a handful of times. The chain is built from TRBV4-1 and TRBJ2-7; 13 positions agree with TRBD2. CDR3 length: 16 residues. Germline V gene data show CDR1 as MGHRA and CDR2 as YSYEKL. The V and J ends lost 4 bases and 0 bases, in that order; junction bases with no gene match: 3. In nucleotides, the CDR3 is TGCGCCAGCAGCCTGGGGACTAGCGGGGCCTCCTACGAGCAGTACTTC. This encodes CASSLGTSGASYEQYF.

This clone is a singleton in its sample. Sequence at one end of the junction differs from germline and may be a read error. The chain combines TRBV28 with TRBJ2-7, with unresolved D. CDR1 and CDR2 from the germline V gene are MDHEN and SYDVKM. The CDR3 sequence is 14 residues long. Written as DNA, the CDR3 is TGTGCCAGCAGTTTCCCACTACTCTCCAACGAGCAGTACTTC. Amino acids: CASSFPLLSNEQYF.

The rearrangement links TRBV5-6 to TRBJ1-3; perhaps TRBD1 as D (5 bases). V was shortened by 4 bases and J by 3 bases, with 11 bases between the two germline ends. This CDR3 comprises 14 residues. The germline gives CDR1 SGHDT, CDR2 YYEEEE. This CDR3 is CASSLGQNGNTIYF. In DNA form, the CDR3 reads TGTGCCAGCAGCCTTGGACAAAATGGAAACACCATATATTTT.

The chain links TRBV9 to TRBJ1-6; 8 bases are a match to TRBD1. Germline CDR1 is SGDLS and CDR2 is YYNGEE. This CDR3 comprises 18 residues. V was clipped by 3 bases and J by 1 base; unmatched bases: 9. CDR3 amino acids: CASSASPNRGSYNSPLHF. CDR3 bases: TGTGCCAGCAGCGCGTCCCCTAACAGGGGGTCCTATAATTCACCCCTCCACTTT.

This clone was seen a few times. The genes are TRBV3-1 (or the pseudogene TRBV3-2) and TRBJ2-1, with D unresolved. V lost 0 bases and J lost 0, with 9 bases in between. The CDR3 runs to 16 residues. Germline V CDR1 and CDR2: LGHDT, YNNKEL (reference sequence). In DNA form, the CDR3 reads TGTGCCAGCAGCCAAGAACCGCCGAGCTCCTACAATGAGCAGTTCTTC. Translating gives CASSQEPPSSYNEQFF.

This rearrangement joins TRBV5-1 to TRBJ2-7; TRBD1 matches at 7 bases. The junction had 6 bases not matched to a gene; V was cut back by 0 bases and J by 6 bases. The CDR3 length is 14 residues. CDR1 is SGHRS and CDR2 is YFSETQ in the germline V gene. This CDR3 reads CASSLGQGLGEQYF. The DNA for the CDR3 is TGCGCCAGCAGCTTGGGACAGGGATTAGGCGAGCAGTACTTC.

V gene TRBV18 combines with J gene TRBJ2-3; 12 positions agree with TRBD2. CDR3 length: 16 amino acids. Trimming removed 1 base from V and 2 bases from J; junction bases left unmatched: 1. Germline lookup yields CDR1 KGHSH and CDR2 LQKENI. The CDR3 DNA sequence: TGTGCCAGCTCACCACGGACTAGCGGGAACACAGATACGCAGTATTTT. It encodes CASSPRTSGNTDTQYF.

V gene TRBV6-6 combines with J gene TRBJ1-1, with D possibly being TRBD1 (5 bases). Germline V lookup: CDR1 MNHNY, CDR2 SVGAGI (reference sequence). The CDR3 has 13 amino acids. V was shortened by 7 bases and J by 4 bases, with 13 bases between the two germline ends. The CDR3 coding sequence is TGTGCCAGCAACGAACAGGAACCCACTGAAGCTTTCTTT. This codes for CASNEQEPTEAFF.

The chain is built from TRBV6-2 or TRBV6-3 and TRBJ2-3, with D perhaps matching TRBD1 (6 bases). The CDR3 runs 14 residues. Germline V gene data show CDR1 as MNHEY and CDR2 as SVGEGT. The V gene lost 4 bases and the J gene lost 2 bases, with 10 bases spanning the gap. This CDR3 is CASSLDSNTDTQYF. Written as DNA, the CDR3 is TGTGCCAGCAGTTTGGACAGCAACACAGATACGCAGTATTTT.

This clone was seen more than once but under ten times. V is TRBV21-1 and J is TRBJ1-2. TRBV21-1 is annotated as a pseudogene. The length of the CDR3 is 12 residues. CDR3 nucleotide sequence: TGTGCCACCTACCCTCGGGGAAATGGCTACACCTTC. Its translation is CATYPRGNGYTF.

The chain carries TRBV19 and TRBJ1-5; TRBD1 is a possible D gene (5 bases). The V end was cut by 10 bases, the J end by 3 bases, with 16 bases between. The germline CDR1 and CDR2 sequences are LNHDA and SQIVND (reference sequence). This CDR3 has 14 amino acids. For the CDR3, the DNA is TGTGCCACGGGACTCCGGGACGCCAATCAGCCCCAGCATTTT. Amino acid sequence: CATGLRDANQPQHF.

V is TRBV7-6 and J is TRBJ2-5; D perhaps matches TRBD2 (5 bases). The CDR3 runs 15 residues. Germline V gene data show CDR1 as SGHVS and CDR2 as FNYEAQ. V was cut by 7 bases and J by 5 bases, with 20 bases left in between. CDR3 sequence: CASTPGNRRGETQYF. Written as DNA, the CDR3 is TGTGCCAGCACCCCGGGGAATCGCCGAGGGGAGACCCAGTACTTC.

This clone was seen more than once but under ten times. In DNA form, the CDR3 reads TGTGCCAGCAGCTTAACTCGGAGGGTTAACGGGGAGCTGTTTTTT. It is translated as CASSLTRRVNGELFF. The chain employs TRBV7-8 and TRBJ2-2; D possibly corresponds to TRBD2 (6 bases). The V end was cut by 2 bases, the J end by 7 bases, with 14 bases between. Germline lookup yields CDR1 SGHVS and CDR2 FQNEAQ. CDR3 length equals 15 residues.

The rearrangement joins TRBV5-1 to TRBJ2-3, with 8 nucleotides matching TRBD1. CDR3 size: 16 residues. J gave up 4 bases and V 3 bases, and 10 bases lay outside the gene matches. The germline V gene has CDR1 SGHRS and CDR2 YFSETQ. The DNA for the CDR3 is TGCGCCAGCAGCTCGAACGGGAGACAGGGGCCAGATACGCAGTATTTT. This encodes CASSSNGRQGPDTQYF.

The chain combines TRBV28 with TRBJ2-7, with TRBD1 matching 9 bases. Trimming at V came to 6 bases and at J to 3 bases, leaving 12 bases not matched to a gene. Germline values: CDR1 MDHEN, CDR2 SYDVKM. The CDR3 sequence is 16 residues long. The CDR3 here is CASSSMDRGRSYEQYF. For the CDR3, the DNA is TGTGCCAGCAGCAGTATGGACAGGGGAAGGAGCTACGAGCAGTACTTC.

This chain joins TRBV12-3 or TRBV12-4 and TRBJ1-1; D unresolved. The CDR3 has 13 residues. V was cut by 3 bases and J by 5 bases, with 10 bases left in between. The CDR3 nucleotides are TGTGCCAGCAGTTTTGGAGGGAGAACTGAAGCTTTCTTT. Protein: CASSFGGRTEAFF.

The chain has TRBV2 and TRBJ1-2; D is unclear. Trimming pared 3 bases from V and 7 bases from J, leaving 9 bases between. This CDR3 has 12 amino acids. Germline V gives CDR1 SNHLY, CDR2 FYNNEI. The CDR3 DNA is TGTGCCAGCAGTGATGACACGGCTGGCTACACCTTC. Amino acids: CASSDDTAGYTF.

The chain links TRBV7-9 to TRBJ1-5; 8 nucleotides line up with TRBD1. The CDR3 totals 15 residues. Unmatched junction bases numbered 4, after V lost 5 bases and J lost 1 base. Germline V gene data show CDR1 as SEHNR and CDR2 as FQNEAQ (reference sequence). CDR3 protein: CASSPDRGSNQPQHF. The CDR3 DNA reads TGTGCCAGCAGCCCTGACAGGGGCAGCAATCAGCCCCAGCATTTT. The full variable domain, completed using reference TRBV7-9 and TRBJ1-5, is DTGVSQNPRHKITKRGQNVTFRCDPISEHNRLYWYRQTLGQGPEFLTYFQNEAQLEKSRLLSDRFSAERPKGSFSTLEIQRTEQGDSAMYLCASSPDRGSNQPQHFGDGTRLSIL.

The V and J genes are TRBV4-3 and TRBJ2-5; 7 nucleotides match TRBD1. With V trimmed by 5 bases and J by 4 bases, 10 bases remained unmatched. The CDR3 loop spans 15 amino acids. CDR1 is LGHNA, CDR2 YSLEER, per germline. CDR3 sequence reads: CASSYNRGGIETQYF. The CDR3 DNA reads TGCGCCAGCAGCTACAACAGGGGCGGTATAGAGACCCAGTACTTC.

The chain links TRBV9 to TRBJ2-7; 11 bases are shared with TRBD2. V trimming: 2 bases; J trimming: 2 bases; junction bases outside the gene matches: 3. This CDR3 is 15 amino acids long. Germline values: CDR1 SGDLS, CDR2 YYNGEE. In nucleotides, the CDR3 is TGTGCCAGCAGCGTCGGTAGCGGGAGGGCCTACGAGCAGTACTTC. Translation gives CASSVGSGRAYEQYF.

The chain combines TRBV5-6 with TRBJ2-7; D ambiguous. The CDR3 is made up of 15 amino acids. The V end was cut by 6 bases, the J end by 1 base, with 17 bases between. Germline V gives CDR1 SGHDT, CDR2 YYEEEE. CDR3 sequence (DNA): TGTGCCAGCATCCGAATGCGCTTCGGGTCCTACGAGCAGTACTTC. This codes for CASIRMRFGSYEQYF.

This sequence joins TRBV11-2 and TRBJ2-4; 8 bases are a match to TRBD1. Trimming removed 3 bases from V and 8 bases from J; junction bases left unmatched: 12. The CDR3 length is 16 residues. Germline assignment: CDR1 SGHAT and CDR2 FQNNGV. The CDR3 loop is CASSFLDRQGAYIQYF. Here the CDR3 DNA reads TGTGCCAGCAGCTTCTTAGATCGGCAGGGGGCTTACATTCAGTACTTC.

The CDR3 bases are TGTGCCAGCAGCTCCGGGACTATCATTCCCGGGGCCAACGTCCTGACTTTC. Its translation is CASSSGTIIPGANVLTF. This chain uses TRBV11-3 with TRBJ2-6, with 7 bases lining up with TRBD2. Germline V gives CDR1 SGHNT, CDR2 YENEEA. The CDR3 is 17 residues long. With 4 bases clipped from V and 4 bases from J, the junction kept 10 bases outside the gene matches.

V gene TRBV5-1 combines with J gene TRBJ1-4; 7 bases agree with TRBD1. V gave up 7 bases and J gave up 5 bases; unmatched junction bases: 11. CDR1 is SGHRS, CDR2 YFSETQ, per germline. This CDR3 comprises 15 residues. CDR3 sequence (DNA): TGCGCCAGCCGCGCGAGGGGGACAGAGAATGAAAAACTGTTTTTT. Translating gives CASRARGTENEKLFF.

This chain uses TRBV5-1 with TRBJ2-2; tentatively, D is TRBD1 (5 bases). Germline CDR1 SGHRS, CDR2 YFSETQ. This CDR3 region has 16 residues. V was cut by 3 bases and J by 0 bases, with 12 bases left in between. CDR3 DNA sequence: TGCGCCAGCAGCTCCCTCGGCAGGGCGAACACCGGGGAGCTGTTTTTT. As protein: CASSSLGRANTGELFF.